The clone carrying this TCR beta chain has ten or more counts. Its antigen is unknown. The second PCR ran about 6 to 12 cycles with a sample-barcoded 5' primer and J-beta primers. TCRdb itself ran the 5' RACE reads through MiXCR, one entry per CDR3 protein. The repertoire holds approximately 810,000 distinct CDR3 sequences, with about 28% as singletons. The data originate from a study of blood T cells in healthy people across ages. Findings and caveats of the study: Relative to aged donors, long-lived donors carried more naive CD4+ cells and displayed higher diversity.

Source material: blood. This receptor was taken from a woman at least 80 years old in good health.

The CDR3 here is CATSVEVTDTQYF. CDR3 coding DNA: TGTGCCACCAGCGTCGAGGTCACAGATACGCAGTATTTT. The rearrangement uses TRBV15 and TRBJ2-3; D unclear. Trimming stripped 5 bases from V and 2 bases from J, with 8 bases between. Germline CDR1 and CDR2: LNHNV and YYDKDF (reference sequence). CDR3 length: 13 amino acids.